The rows below give T cell receptor beta chains drawn from one sample of a study of T-cell memory formation after mild COVID-19. TCRdb reanalysed the 5' RACE reads using MiXCR and keeps one entry per CDR3 protein. Of a few hundred thousand distinct CDR3 sequences in the sample, over 8.5% are singletons; the top ten hold 22%. The sequencing sample was made of PBMCs or a T cell subset sorted from them (not recorded which). These receptors were obtained from a man between 18 and 29 years old who had mild COVID-19 (a few samples of this study predate the infection). Cell type and time point are not known. The CDR3 runs from the conserved cysteine through the conserved F or W. D genes are given only for firm matches. Rows may omit the clone size; those that give it use once, few, many or a size class.

>16|TRBD2|TRBJ2-7|-|TRBV5-1
CASSAGLAGGPYEQYF
TGCGCCAGCAGCGCGGGACTAGCGGGGGGCCCCTACGAGCAGTACTTC
>15|-|TRBJ2-2|few|TRBV7-3
CASSLTAVQGRELFF
TGTGCCAGCAGCTTAACCGCAGTACAGGGCCGGGAGCTGTTTTTT
>16|TRBD2|TRBJ2-5|few|TRBV12-3/TRBV12-4
CASRLTSGGAGETQYF
TGTGCCAGCAGACTGACTAGCGGGGGGGCCGGAGAGACCCAGTACTTC
>15|-|TRBJ2-2|few|TRBV9
CASGGAGGLSGELFF
TGTGCCAGCGGCGGGGCCGGGGGGCTGTCCGGGGAGCTGTTTTTT
>12|-|TRBJ2-1|many|TRBV2
CASDGGGDEQFF
TGTGCCAGCGACGGAGGGGGAGATGAGCAGTTCTTC
>16|-|TRBJ2-6|few|TRBV5-6
CASIPQGAGGANVLTF
TGTGCCAGCATCCCGCAGGGCGCGGGTGGGGCCAACGTCCTGACTTTC
>15|TRBD1|TRBJ2-2|many|TRBV11-3
CASSPGQANTGELFF
TGTGCCAGCAGCCCGGGACAGGCGAACACCGGGGAGCTGTTTTTT
>14|TRBD1|TRBJ1-4|-|TRBV3-1
CASSRGTDNEKLFF
TGTGCCAGCAGCCGAGGGACAGACAATGAAAAACTGTTTTTT
>15|-|TRBJ2-5|many|TRBV18
CASSPPGGTRKTQYF
TGTGCCAGCTCACCACCGGGTGGGACTCGAAAGACCCAGTACTTC
>13|-|TRBJ2-7|-|TRBV7-2
CASTLYSSYEQYF
TGTGCCAGCACCCTTTATAGCTCCTACGAGCAGTACTTC
>13|-|TRBJ1-1|-|TRBV12-3/TRBV12-4
CASSFQGPTEAFF
TGTGCCAGCAGTTTCCAGGGACCCACTGAAGCTTTCTTT
>14|-|TRBJ2-4|few|TRBV4-1
CASSQPLAKNIQYF
TGCGCCAGCAGCCAGCCCCTAGCCAAAAACATTCAGTACTTC
>13|-|TRBJ1-3|-|TRBV5-1
CASSKGAGNTIYF
TGCGCCAGCAGCAAGGGAGCTGGAAACACCATATATTTT